This record looks at one T cell receptor beta chain sequence and its context. One junction end does not reproduce the germline sequence, and a read error may be involved. The record originates from a study of T cells after posttransplantation cyclophosphamide. Germline CDR1 and CDR2: LNHNV and YYDKDF (reference sequence). This CDR3 has 14 amino acids. Produced via immunoSEQ multiplex PCR; TCRdb's table is partial and in-frame only. The specimen has tens of thousands of clones, none found just once. The chain combines TRBV15 with TRBJ2-5; a weak D match, TRBD2 (5 bases). This clonotype was sampled from a man aged 45 to 65 in good health, CMV-negative, and a related stem cell transplant donor. The sample was PBMCs. The DNA for the CDR3 is TGTGCCACCAGCAGGACGGGATTCAAAGAGACCCGGTACTTC. Translating it yields CATSRTGFKETRYF.